The next 2 T cell receptor beta chains were all read from a single sample in a study of shared clonotypes between healthy human individuals. The assay was immunoSEQ multiplex PCR, and TCRdb's table has in-frame clones only and misses some. This sample has roughly 1,000,000 clones, with around 82% found just once. The source material was memory CD4+ T cells from PBMCs. Subset described: CD45RA-negative fraction. These receptors originate from a man younger than 35 in good health. Some clones in this sample may be carry-over from other donors' samples.

The table lists this clone with a few counts. A much larger clone lies a single base off, so this may be a read error. This same CDR3 is encoded by further DNA sequences in the sample. The rearrangement joins TRBV18 to TRBJ2-7, with 7 positions matching TRBD2. Trimming at V came to 0 bases and at J to 3 bases, leaving 2 bases not matched to a gene. Germline CDR1 is KGHSH and CDR2 is LQKENI. There are 14 residues in the CDR3. The CDR3 sequence: CASSPPGGIYEQYF. In nucleotides, the CDR3 is TGTGCCAGCTCACCACCGGGAGGGATCTACGAGCAGTACTTC. The full variable domain, completed using reference TRBV18 and TRBJ2-7, is NAGVMQNPRHLVRRRGQEARLRCSPMKGHSHVYWYRQLPEEGLKFMVYLQKENIIDESGMPKERFSAEFPKEGPSILRIQQVVRGDSAAYFCASSPPGGIYEQYFGPGTRLTVT.

As DNA, the CDR3 is TGTGCCAGCAGCCCGAGACCGATCTACGAGCAGTACTTC. Amino acids: CASSPRPIYEQYF. This rearrangement joins TRBV7-4 to TRBJ2-7, with no clear D. Trimming removed 5 bases at V and 3 bases at J, with 11 bases between. The length of the CDR3 is 13 residues. Germline V lookup: CDR1 SGHVT, CDR2 SQSDAQ.